A selection of T cell receptor beta chains follows, all from one sample in a study of blood T cell repertoires in COVID-19. The method was immunoSEQ multiplex PCR; TCRdb's version includes in-frame clones alone and lacks a portion of them. The table has roughly 350,000 clones, approximately 88% seen once. The sequenced sample consisted of peripheral blood. These receptors originate from a woman aged 45-59 years with active or convalescent COVID-19. CDR3s include the opening cysteine and the closing phenylalanine or tryptophan. The D gene is left open where the match is weak. Some rows mark clone size as missing; the rest say once, few, many or name a class of expanded clone.

d_call clone_size j_call v_call cdr3_nt cdr3_aa
TRBD2 - TRBJ2-3 TRBV7-9 TGTGCCAGCAGCTTAGCAGTCACTAGCGGGGCGCAGGGCACAGATACGCAGTATTTT CASSLAVTSGAQGTDTQYF
- once TRBJ2-3 TRBV6-5 TGTGCCAGCAGTCACCTCGACACGCGCACAGATACGCAGTATTTT CASSHLDTRTDTQYF
TRBD1 - TRBJ2-2 TRBV9 TGTGCCAGCAGCGGCGGACAGGGGGGTTTCCGGGAGCTGTTTTTT CASSGGQGGFRELFF
TRBD1 - TRBJ1-2 TRBV25-1 TGTGCCAGCAGTGTGACAGGGTCTGGCTACACCTTC CASSVTGSGYTF
TRBD1 - TRBJ2-7 TRBV2 TGTGCCAGCAGTGCTGTGACAGGGGTGGTCGAGCAGTACTTC CASSAVTGVVEQYF
TRBD1 - TRBJ1-1 TRBV13 TGTGCCAGCAGCTTAGTTGGGACAGGGGACACTGAAGCTTTCTTT CASSLVGTGDTEAFF
TRBD2 - TRBJ2-1 TRBV29-1 TGCAGCGTAGGAGGACTAGCGGGAGGATTCGATGAGCAGTTCTTC CSVGGLAGGFDEQFF
TRBD1 once TRBJ1-2 TRBV29-1 TGCAGCGTTGAGGGGACAGGGATTCTCTCTGGCTACACCTTC CSVEGTGILSGYTF
- - TRBJ1-1 TRBV10-3 TGTGCCATCAGTGAGAGGGCGGGAACGAACACTGAAGCTTTCTTT CAISERAGTNTEAFF
- - TRBJ1-2 TRBV12-3/TRBV12-4 TGTGCCAGCAGTTTGGGTGGGACACGGGGCTACACCTTC CASSLGGTRGYTF
- - TRBJ1-5 TRBV12-3/TRBV12-4 TGTGCCAGCAGTTTAGAGCAGGGTCAGCCCCAGCATTTT CASSLEQGQPQHF
- - TRBJ1-1 TRBV12-5 TGTGCTAGTGGTTTGACGGTGAACACTGAAGCTTTCTTT CASGLTVNTEAFF
- - TRBJ1-2 TRBV3-1/TRBV3-2 TGTGCCAGCAGCCATAGGGGGAGTACTAACTATGGCTACACCTTC CASSHRGSTNYGYTF
TRBD1 once TRBJ2-1 TRBV30 TGTGCCTGGAGGGGAAAAAGGGACAGGGGCTACAATGAGCAGTTCTTC CAWRGKRDRGYNEQFF
- - TRBJ1-2 TRBV7-2 TGTGCCAGCAGCTCTCAGGGGAGAGAACGGGGCTACACCTTC CASSSQGRERGYTF
- - TRBJ2-7 TRBV10-3 TGTGCCATCTCCGATCACCGAGTCGAGCAGTACTTC CAISDHRVEQYF
TRBD1 - TRBJ2-7 TRBV2 TGTGCCAGCCTTAAAATAGGAGGCAGGGGGAGCTCCTACGAGCAGTACTTC CASLKIGGRGSSYEQYF
- - TRBJ1-6 TRBV25-1 TGTGCCAGCAGTGAATATGATCGCCCGGGTTGGCATTCACCCCTCCACTTT CASSEYDRPGWHSPLHF
TRBD2 - TRBJ2-2 TRBV28 TGTGCCACCCGGACTAGCGAGACCGCCGGGGAGCTGTTTTTT CATRTSETAGELFF
- - TRBJ1-2 TRBV7-2 TGTGCCAGCAGCCCCCCGTGGGGCTCCGATCATGGCTACACCTTC CASSPPWGSDHGYTF
- once TRBJ2-3 TRBV27 TGTGCCAGCAGTTTCTCCAGGGCCACAGATACGCAGTATTTT CASSFSRATDTQYF
- - TRBJ1-1 TRBV4-2 TGTGCCAGCAGCCAGGGGGGGAAACAATTGAACACTGAAGCTTTCTTT CASSQGGKQLNTEAFF
- - TRBJ2-1 TRBV27 TGTACTCCCAATGAGCAGTTCTTC CTPNEQFF
TRBD1 - TRBJ1-6 TRBV9 TGTGCCAGCAGCCCTCAGGGTGGGACAGGGGATTCACCCCTCCACTTT CASSPQGGTGDSPLHF
TRBD2 - TRBJ2-1 TRBV6-2/TRBV6-3 TGTGCCAGCAGTTACGTAGCGGGGGGACCCCTATACAATGAGCAGTTCTTC CASSYVAGGPLYNEQFF
TRBD1 - TRBJ2-1 TRBV6-6 TGTGCCAGCAGCCCCCGGACAGGCTCCTACAATGAGCAGTTCTTC CASSPRTGSYNEQFF
- - TRBJ1-5 TRBV6-6 TGTGCCAGCAGTTACGGTGGGGAGTATAGCAATCAGCCCCAGCATTTT CASSYGGEYSNQPQHF
- - TRBJ1-1 TRBV27 TGTGCCAGCAGTTGGTCAGGGGTCACTGAAGCTTTCTTT CASSWSGVTEAFF
TRBD1 - TRBJ2-7 TRBV28 TGTGCCAGCAGTCCCCCGTGGGACAGGGAAGCGCAGTACTTC CASSPPWDREAQYF
- - TRBJ1-2 TRBV30 TGTGCCTGCACTGGGTCTACCCGGGGTGGCTACACCTTC CACTGSTRGGYTF
- - TRBJ1-3 TRBV7-2 TGTGCCAGCAGCCCGGGGGGTCTTGGAAACACCATATATTTT CASSPGGLGNTIYF
- - TRBJ2-3 TRBV5-1 TGCGCCACCACCCAGGGAAGACACACAGATACGCAGTATTTT CATTQGRHTDTQYF
- - TRBJ1-5 TRBV28 TGTGCCAGCAGTTTCCGTAGTCAGCCCCAGCATTTT CASSFRSQPQHF